This TCR beta chain was recorded in a study of cytomegalovirus exposure and HLA in healthy donors. The primer mix had 60 Vbeta and 13 Jbeta primers. TCRdb keeps only in-frame clones here, not all; method: immunoSEQ multiplex PCR. The top ten clones hold approximately 11% of a sample with some 65,000 clones, 55% to 75% of them seen once. The ends were cut back, 1 base at V and 3 bases at J, with 13 bases in the middle. The CDR3 sequence is 16 residues long. Per the germline V gene, CDR1 is LGHNT and CDR2 is FRNRAP. The chain combines TRBV12-5 with TRBJ2-1, with a tentative D call TRBD1 (6 bases). The sequence was obtained from a woman aged 25 to 39 in good health and CMV-seronegative. Sample: PBMCs. The CDR3 here is CASGLGRGRGYNEQFF. CDR3 DNA sequence: TGTGCTAGTGGTTTGGGAAGAGGCAGGGGCTACAATGAGCAGTTCTTC.